This is a list of T cell receptor beta chains from one sample in a study of cytomegalovirus exposure and HLA in healthy donors. TCRdb keeps only in-frame clones here, not all; method: immunoSEQ multiplex PCR. The repertoire includes around 160,000 clones, roughly 80% of them detected once, and under 1.5% sits in the top ten. The sequenced sample was PBMCs. The source is a male donor in good health and CMV-seronegative. Both conserved end residues are part of each CDR3. Fields, in order: J gene, V gene, D gene, clone size, CDR3 protein. D genes are given only for firm matches. Not all rows give a size; the values are once, few, many and, for expanded clones, a class.

J gene: TRBJ2-5
V gene: TRBV5-1
D gene: TRBD2
clone size: -
CDR3 protein: CASSLLGLAGKETQYF

J gene: TRBJ1-5
V gene: TRBV28
D gene: -
clone size: -
CDR3 protein: CASSFPGVGNQPQHF

J gene: TRBJ1-1
V gene: TRBV19
D gene: TRBD1
clone size: -
CDR3 protein: CASSPDRARDTEAFF

J gene: TRBJ1-4
V gene: TRBV19
D gene: TRBD1
clone size: once
CDR3 protein: CASSTSGGKEKLFF

J gene: TRBJ2-7
V gene: TRBV7-9
D gene: TRBD1
clone size: few
CDR3 protein: CSSSLPRDRSPYEQYF

J gene: TRBJ2-1
V gene: TRBV4-1
D gene: TRBD2
clone size: -
CDR3 protein: CASSFTTSGPYNEQFF

J gene: TRBJ2-2
V gene: TRBV10-3
D gene: -
clone size: -
CDR3 protein: CAISEQDTGELFF

J gene: TRBJ2-5
V gene: TRBV6-1
D gene: TRBD2
clone size: -
CDR3 protein: CASSDPPSGRETQYF

J gene: TRBJ2-7
V gene: TRBV5-4
D gene: -
clone size: -
CDR3 protein: CASSFQSAYEQYF

J gene: TRBJ2-3
V gene: TRBV6-5
D gene: -
clone size: -
CDR3 protein: CASSYRAGLGYF

J gene: TRBJ2-5
V gene: TRBV5-3
D gene: -
clone size: -
CDR3 protein: CARSLAGGGETQYF

J gene: TRBJ2-5
V gene: TRBV11-2
D gene: -
clone size: -
CDR3 protein: CASSHDRSQQGGQYF

J gene: TRBJ2-5
V gene: TRBV7-8
D gene: TRBD2
clone size: -
CDR3 protein: CASSPGGGETQYF

J gene: TRBJ2-5
V gene: TRBV18
D gene: TRBD2
clone size: -
CDR3 protein: CASSPSGVQETQYF

J gene: TRBJ1-6
V gene: TRBV2
D gene: TRBD1
clone size: -
CDR3 protein: CASSTGGGSPLHF

J gene: TRBJ1-2
V gene: TRBV25-1
D gene: TRBD1
clone size: -
CDR3 protein: CASSGIGTAYYGYTF

J gene: TRBJ1-4
V gene: TRBV7-2
D gene: -
clone size: few
CDR3 protein: CASSPQTTTNEKLFF

J gene: TRBJ1-1
V gene: TRBV5-1
D gene: -
clone size: -
CDR3 protein: CASSLITGSGTEAFF

J gene: TRBJ1-1
V gene: TRBV6-1
D gene: -
clone size: few
CDR3 protein: CASSEFPDRNTEAFF

J gene: TRBJ1-2
V gene: TRBV9
D gene: TRBD1
clone size: -
CDR3 protein: CASSPRTGRGYTF

J gene: TRBJ2-1
V gene: TRBV13
D gene: -
clone size: -
CDR3 protein: CASSRTDNEQFF

J gene: TRBJ2-7
V gene: TRBV4-1
D gene: -
clone size: once
CDR3 protein: CASSRSGGFEDEQYF

J gene: TRBJ1-4
V gene: TRBV27
D gene: -
clone size: -
CDR3 protein: CASSLLGGTNEKLFF

J gene: TRBJ2-4
V gene: TRBV20-1
D gene: -
clone size: -
CDR3 protein: CSARPENIQYF

J gene: TRBJ2-5
V gene: TRBV10-3
D gene: TRBD1
clone size: -
CDR3 protein: CAISEDRGRWETQYF